This passage covers 32 T cell receptor beta chains from one sample sequenced in a study of CD8 T cells in ankylosing spondylitis (dated 2017 in TCRdb). Libraries were prepared through 5' RACE. Sequenced on an Illumina HiSeq 2500. The public reads were run again by TCRdb, first through fastp at Q25 and then through MiXCR, and only productive beta chains were kept. CDR3 protein duplicates are merged, each entry listing the most common genes and DNA. The sample has 150,000 to 250,000 distinct CDR3 sequences on record, about 13% of them singletons. The ten largest clones take up about 17% of the sample. Sequencing used blood, either unsorted or a sorted T cell fraction (not recorded which). Receptor source: a male donor with ankylosing spondylitis or in good health (not recorded which).

Only a few counts were recorded for this clonotype. The chain links TRBV7-2 to TRBJ2-2, with D tentatively TRBD1 (6 bases). Germline V gives CDR1 SGHTA, CDR2 FQGNSA. The V gene lost 1 base and the J gene lost 0 bases, with 9 bases spanning the gap. The CDR3 has 16 residues. The CDR3 DNA follows: TGTGCCAGCAGCTTAGTGGGGGCAGCGAACACCGGGGAGCTGTTTTTT. Protein: CASSLVGAANTGELFF.

This rearrangement joins TRBV12-5 to TRBJ2-7; no clear D gene. V shed 5 bases and J shed 0 bases, with 8 bases lying between them. The CDR3 is 13 residues long. Germline V CDR1 and CDR2: LGHNT, FRNRAP. The CDR3 DNA sequence: TGTGCTAGTGGTCCTGGATCCTCCTACGAGCAGTACTTC. Encoded protein: CASGPGSSYEQYF.

Only a few counts were recorded for this clonotype. The chain combines TRBV12-3 or TRBV12-4 with TRBJ2-1, with no clear D. With 6 bases removed from V and 7 bases from J, the gap between germline ends came to 13 bases. This CDR3 has 13 residues. CDR3 sequence: CASSPGIPNEQFF. The CDR3 DNA reads as TGTGCCAGCAGCCCTGGGATCCCAAATGAGCAGTTCTTC.

This chain links TRBV6-5 with TRBJ1-2, with a tentative D call TRBD1 (5 bases). The CDR3 extends over 18 amino acids. V shed 1 base and J shed 3 bases, with 21 bases lying between them. From germline, CDR1 is MNHEY and CDR2 SVGAGI. The CDR3 loop is CASSYFPPRGGRDYGYTF. CDR3 DNA: TGTGCCAGCAGTTACTTTCCCCCTCGGGGCGGACGAGACTATGGCTACACCTTC.

The rearrangement links TRBV12-3 or TRBV12-4 to TRBJ2-7, with D possibly being TRBD2 (7 bases). V lost 4 bases and J lost 6, with 10 bases in between. The CDR3 covers 12 residues. CDR3 sequence (DNA): TGTGCCAGCAGTTCCGGGGGGCCCGAGCAGTACTTC. As protein: CASSSGGPEQYF.

In this sample, this clonotype turned up many times. The CDR3 is CASSTGRDYGYGYTF. CDR3 in DNA: TGTGCCAGCAGCACGGGCCGGGACTACGGCTATGGCTACACCTTC. The chain recombines TRBV7-9 with TRBJ1-2, with TRBD1 as a possible D gene (5 bases). Germline V CDR1 and CDR2: SEHNR, FQNEAQ (reference sequence). This CDR3 is 15 amino acids long. V lost 5 bases, J lost 4 bases, and 17 bases lay in between.

This clonotype was counted only a few times. The chain combines TRBV9 with TRBJ1-2; no definite D call. V lost 0 bases to trimming and J lost 8 bases, with 5 bases between them. The CDR3 sequence is 11 residues long. Germline V gene sequence: CDR1 SGDLS, CDR2 YYNGEE. The CDR3 is CASSVARGYTF. CDR3 nucleotide sequence: TGTGCCAGCAGCGTAGCTCGCGGCTACACCTTC.

The V gene is TRBV9, the J gene TRBJ2-7, with D tentatively TRBD2 (6 bases). The germline V and J ends were trimmed by 3 bases and 3 bases, with 10 bases remaining between them. CDR3 length: 13 amino acids. Per germline, CDR1 SGDLS and CDR2 YYNGEE. CDR3 coding DNA: TGTGCCAGCAGCGCGGGACTGCACTACGAGCAGTACTTC. Protein sequence: CASSAGLHYEQYF.

This clonotype has a handful of counts. The rearrangement uses TRBV3-1 and TRBJ2-7; TRBD2 matches at 11 bases. The CDR3 covers 18 residues. Germline values: CDR1 LGHDT, CDR2 YNNKEL (reference sequence). Trimming at V came to 0 bases and at J to 3 bases, leaving 10 bases not matched to a gene. CDR3 residues: CASSQEVLAGGGSYEQYF. The CDR3 region has the DNA TGTGCCAGCAGCCAAGAAGTTCTAGCGGGAGGAGGGAGCTACGAGCAGTACTTC.

This clonotype was observed many times. The rearrangement links TRBV7-9 to TRBJ1-1; 8 nucleotides line up with TRBD1. This CDR3 spans 16 amino acids. The germline V gene has CDR1 SEHNR and CDR2 FQNEAQ (reference sequence). Unmatched junction bases numbered 10, after V lost 3 bases and J lost 4 bases. CDR3 coding DNA: TGTGCCAGCAGCTTCAGGGGGCGAGGGCCGGGCACTGAAGCTTTCTTT. The encoded protein is CASSFRGRGPGTEAFF.

This clonotype appeared a few times. The rearrangement links TRBV20-1 to TRBJ1-4; tentatively, D is TRBD1 (5 bases). Germline V gives CDR1 DFQATT, CDR2 SNEGSKA (reference sequence). Trimming cost V 0 bases and J 5 bases, with 10 bases left between them. The CDR3 length is 14 residues. The CDR3 coding sequence is TGCAGTGCTAGAGAAGGCAGGGAAAATGAAAAACTGTTTTTT. The encoded protein is CSAREGRENEKLFF.

This chain links TRBV19 with TRBJ1-1; a weak D match, TRBD1 (6 bases). The CDR3 extends over 16 amino acids. Germline V CDR1 and CDR2: LNHDA, SQIVND (reference sequence). Trimming removed 6 bases from V and 4 bases from J, with 21 bases in between. The CDR3 sequence: CASRGGEGVWTTEAFF. CDR3 sequence (DNA): TGTGCCAGTAGGGGGGGAGAGGGGGTTTGGACCACTGAAGCTTTCTTT.

This clonotype was recorded at least ten times. The J gene is TRBJ2-3, the V gene TRBV6-1; 9 nucleotides line up with TRBD1. After removal of 6 bases from V and 4 bases from J, the junction contained 8 bases not matched to a gene. Germline V gene lookup returns CDR1 MNHNS and CDR2 SASEGT. This CDR3 comprises 15 residues. For the CDR3, the DNA is TGTGCCAGCAGCCTTACAGGGGGCGGACCAGATACGCAGTATTTT. Translated, it gives CASSLTGGGPDTQYF.

This clonotype has just a few counts. CDR3 bases: TGTGCCAGCAGAATAGGACAGGGGGTTTGGAATTCACCCCTCCACTTT. Protein product: CASRIGQGVWNSPLHF. The genes are TRBV2 and TRBJ1-6, with 10 bases lining up with TRBD1. The CDR3 contains 16 residues. With 6 bases clipped from V and 7 bases from J, the junction kept 9 bases outside the gene matches. Looked up from germline, CDR1 is SNHLY and CDR2 is FYNNEI.

V gene TRBV29-1 combines with J gene TRBJ2-3; perhaps TRBD1 as D (6 bases). Germline-derived CDR1 and CDR2 are SQVTM and ANQGSEA. The V end was cut by 7 bases, the J end by 0 bases, with 14 bases between. The CDR3 is 14 amino acids. CDR3 sequence: CSAGTGQSTDTQYF. CDR3 bases: TGCAGCGCTGGGACGGGACAAAGCACAGATACGCAGTATTTT.

The table lists this clonotype with many counts. V usage is TRBV20-1 and J usage is TRBJ1-2; D remains unclear. Germline lookup yields CDR1 DFQATT and CDR2 SNEGSKA (reference sequence). The CDR3 is made up of 13 amino acids. The germline V and J ends were trimmed by 2 bases and 0 bases, with 7 bases remaining between them. As DNA, the CDR3 is TGCAGTGCTAGACAGAGTTCTAACTATGGCTACACCTTC. It translates to CSARQSSNYGYTF.

This clonotype was observed at least ten times. CDR3 bases: TGTGCCAGCAGTTTAGGTTTTAATGAAAAACTGTTTTTT. It codes for CASSLGFNEKLFF. The chain links TRBV12-3 or TRBV12-4 to TRBJ1-4; D is unresolved. V was pared by 1 base and J by 4 bases, with 4 bases between. This CDR3 has 13 residues.

This clonotype occurred many times. The genes are TRBV6-1 and TRBJ2-1; 8 bases align to TRBD2. CDR1 is MNHNS, CDR2 SASEGT, per germline. The CDR3 totals 14 residues. V dropped 2 bases and J dropped 3; count of bases not matched to a gene: 0. DNA for the CDR3: TGTGCCAGCAGTGAAAGCGGGGGCTACAATGAGCAGTTCTTC. Translating gives CASSESGGYNEQFF.

This clonotype showed up just a few times. V gene TRBV7-9 combines with J gene TRBJ1-1; D ambiguous. Trimming shortened V by 4 bases and J by 4 bases, and 16 bases separated the two germline ends. Per germline, CDR1 SEHNR and CDR2 FQNEAQ (reference sequence). The CDR3 extends over 15 amino acids. The CDR3 coding sequence is TGTGCCAGCAGCTCCGGGCAAGCCCCGGGCACTGAAGCTTTCTTT. Its translation is CASSSGQAPGTEAFF.

In this sample, this clonotype turned up many times. The rearrangement uses TRBV11-1 and TRBJ1-1; 9 nucleotides align to TRBD1. The CDR3 contains 20 residues. The V gene's germline CDR1 is SGHAT and CDR2 FQDESV (reference sequence). After removal of 7 bases from V and 3 bases from J, the junction contained 24 bases not matched to a gene. CDR3 loop: CASTEISGRTGAFGDTEAFF. Written as DNA, the CDR3 is TGTGCCAGCACCGAAATTTCTGGTAGGACAGGGGCTTTCGGGGACACTGAAGCTTTCTTT.

V usage is TRBV29-1 and J usage is TRBJ2-5; the D gene is possibly TRBD2 (5 bases). V shed 1 base and J shed 5 bases, with 14 bases lying between them. The CDR3 totals 14 residues. Germline CDR1 SQVTM, CDR2 ANQGSEA. DNA for the CDR3: TGCAGCGTTGAAGGGATAAGGGAGTGGGAGACCCAGTACTTC. It is translated as CSVEGIREWETQYF.

V gene TRBV5-6 combines with J gene TRBJ2-3; D possibly corresponds to TRBD1 (6 bases). The CDR3 covers 15 residues. CDR1 is SGHDT, CDR2 YYEEEE, per germline. V was shortened by 2 bases and J by 3 bases, with 13 bases between the two germline ends. This CDR3 reads CASSFPQGGTDTQYF. As DNA, the CDR3 is TGTGCCAGCAGCTTTCCACAGGGTGGGACAGATACGCAGTATTTT.

The rearrangement joins TRBV5-1 to TRBJ2-1; D is unresolved. Germline loops: CDR1 SGHRS, CDR2 YFSETQ. V was pared by 0 bases and J by 9 bases, with 7 bases between. CDR3 length: 12 residues. In DNA form, the CDR3 reads TGCGCCAGCAGCTTGGCCACGGTTGAGCAGTTCTTC. It specifies CASSLATVEQFF.

The chain combines TRBV11-2 with TRBJ2-5; D remains ambiguous. This CDR3 region has 14 residues. Trimming took off 1 base at V and 5 bases at J, with 11 bases between the two ends. Germline V CDR1 and CDR2: SGHAT, FQNNGV. The CDR3: CASSLGGLDETQYF. The CDR3 DNA sequence: TGTGCCAGCAGCTTAGGTGGGCTCGACGAGACCCAGTACTTC.

For this clonotype: This may stem from a read error, because a much larger clone lies one nucleotide away. The chain recombines TRBV3-1 with TRBJ2-1; no reliable D call. This CDR3 is built from 15 residues. The germline gives CDR1 LGHDT, CDR2 YNNKEL (reference sequence). CDR3 loop: CARSPLGPGSNEQFF. The CDR3 DNA is TGTGCCAGAAGCCCCCTAGGACCTGGCTCTAATGAGCAGTTCTTC.

This clonotype has a count of ten or more. The V and J genes are TRBV5-5 and TRBJ2-1; tentatively, D is TRBD2 (6 bases). The germline gives CDR1 SGHKS, CDR2 YYEKEE (reference sequence). Trimming took 7 bases from V and 8 from J, leaving 16 bases between them. This CDR3 region has 13 residues. CDR3 sequence (DNA): TGTGCCAGCTTGGGACTCCCGGGGGATGAGCAGTTCTTC. This gives the protein CASLGLPGDEQFF.

The chain employs TRBV7-7 and TRBJ2-2; 7 bases are shared with TRBD1. After removal of 5 bases from V and 5 bases from J, the junction contained 11 bases not matched to a gene. Germline V lookup: CDR1 SSHAT, CDR2 FNYEAQ (reference sequence). This CDR3 comprises 16 residues. CDR3 protein: CASSPSRDRTTGELFF. The CDR3, as DNA: TGTGCCAGCAGCCCGTCCCGGGACAGAACTACCGGGGAGCTGTTTTTT.

This clonotype was seen a handful of times. V usage is TRBV6-5 and J usage is TRBJ2-3, with 9 nucleotides matching TRBD2. The CDR3 has 18 amino acids. Germline V CDR1 and CDR2: MNHEY, SVGAGI. V gave up 3 bases and J gave up 9 bases; unmatched junction bases: 19. CDR3 bases: TGTGCCAGCAGTTATTTACCTTCCGGGGTAGCGGGAGTGGGGACGCAGTATTTT. Residues: CASSYLPSGVAGVGTQYF.

V is TRBV4-1 and J is TRBJ2-7, with D possibly being TRBD1 (5 bases). Germline CDR1 is MGHRA and CDR2 is YSYEKL. V was pared by 1 base and J by 2 bases, with 6 bases between. This CDR3 is built from 13 residues. CDR3 region: CASSQGQTYEQYF. The CDR3 nucleotides read TGCGCCAGCAGCCAAGGACAGACCTACGAGCAGTACTTC.

The chain carries TRBV6-6 and TRBJ1-2, with a tentative D call TRBD1 (5 bases). The germline V gene encodes CDR1 MNHNY and CDR2 SVGAGI (reference sequence). This CDR3 has 12 residues. Trimming removed 6 bases from V and 14 bases from J, with 19 bases in between. The CDR3 DNA sequence: TGTGCCAGCAGCCCATTCAGGGCCGGGGGGACCTTC. The encoded protein is CASSPFRAGGTF.

This rearrangement joins TRBV30 to TRBJ2-1; no clear D. With 3 bases removed from V and 1 base from J, the gap between germline ends came to 7 bases. Germline V gene lookup returns CDR1 GTSNPN and CDR2 SVGIG (reference sequence). The CDR3 spans 13 residues. The DNA of the CDR3 is TGTGCCTGGAGGGTAGGGTCCTACAATGAGCAGTTCTTC. Translated: CAWRVGSYNEQFF. Based on the CDR3 plus reference TRBV30 and TRBJ2-1, the full variable domain is SQTIHQWPATLVQPVGSPLSLECTVEGTSNPNLYWYRQAAGRGLQLLFYSVGIGQISSEVPQNLSASRPQDRQFILSSKKLLLSDSGFYLCAWRVGSYNEQFFGPGTRLTVL.

This chain joins TRBV27 and TRBJ2-4, with 8 bases aligning to TRBD1. Germline CDR1 reads MNHEY; CDR2 reads SMNVEV (reference sequence). V gave up 3 bases and J gave up 0 bases; unmatched junction bases: 4. The CDR3 is 16 amino acids. Here the CDR3 DNA reads TGTGCCAGCAGTTTTCAGGGGGCGGCAGCCAAAAACATTCAGTACTTC. Residues: CASSFQGAAAKNIQYF.